The 19 T cell receptor beta chains below come from one sample, sequenced in a study of blood T cell repertoires in COVID-19. Here immunoSEQ multiplex PCR was the method, and the copy in TCRdb shows in-frame clones only, minus some. Of about 480,000 clones in the sample, approximately 86% were seen once. The sequencing sample was made of PBMCs or T cells enriched from blood (not recorded which). These receptors all come from a woman aged 55-70 years who had recovered from COVID-19.

The chain carries TRBV10-2 and TRBJ2-3, with D possibly matching TRBD2 (5 bases). The germline V gene has CDR1 WSHSY and CDR2 SAAADI. Trimming took 1 base from V and 4 from J, leaving 9 bases between them. There are 14 residues in the CDR3. CDR3 amino acids: CASSEWLAADTQYF. The DNA for the CDR3 is TGCGCCAGCAGTGAGTGGCTAGCTGCAGATACGCAGTATTTT.

This clone appeared a single time. The rearrangement joins TRBV10-3 to TRBJ2-7; 11 nucleotides agree with TRBD1. V trimming: 6 bases; J trimming: 4 bases; junction bases outside the gene matches: 5. CDR1 and CDR2 from the germline V gene are ENHRY and SYGVKD. The CDR3 consists of 14 residues. The DNA of the CDR3 is TGTGCCATCAGGCCCGGGACAGGGGGATACGAGCAGTACGTC. Translated, it gives CAIRPGTGGYEQYV.

V is TRBV6-1 and J is TRBJ2-2; 13 bases align to TRBD2. The CDR3 covers 17 residues. The ends lost 5 bases at V and 5 bases at J; junction bases unmatched: 8. Germline-derived CDR1 and CDR2 are MNHNS and SASEGT. CDR3 loop: CASSKGTSGVITGELFF. CDR3 nucleotide sequence: TGTGCCAGCAGTAAAGGGACTAGCGGGGTTATAACCGGGGAGCTGTTTTTT.

The gene calls are TRBV27 and TRBJ2-3; D not resolved. This CDR3 spans 14 amino acids. Germline CDR1 is MNHEY and CDR2 is SMNVEV (reference sequence). V was trimmed by 5 bases and J by 6 bases, leaving 15 bases between them. The CDR3 nucleotides read TGTGCCAGCAGTGGGTTAGCACTGGCTGATACGCAGTATTTT. This encodes CASSGLALADTQYF.

The V and J genes are TRBV3-1 (or the pseudogene TRBV3-2) and TRBJ1-2; possibly TRBD1 for D (5 bases). Germline lookup yields CDR1 LGHDT and CDR2 YNNKEL (reference sequence). CDR3 size: 13 residues. V was trimmed by 4 bases and J by 1 base, leaving 7 bases between them. The DNA for the CDR3 is TGTGCCAGCAGCCGGGGGGGTAACTATGGCTACACCTTC. It codes for CASSRGGNYGYTF.

The J gene is TRBJ1-5, the V gene TRBV6-1; D is uncertain. Germline values: CDR1 MNHNS, CDR2 SASEGT. The CDR3 extends over 16 amino acids. V was trimmed by 2 bases and J by 3 bases, leaving 14 bases between them. CDR3 sequence: CASSEYYNMINQPQHF. The CDR3 DNA is TGTGCCAGCAGTGAATATTACAATATGATCAATCAGCCCCAGCATTTT.

The sample holds one count of this clone. The rearrangement links TRBV18 to TRBJ1-3; 9 nucleotides match TRBD1. Germline V CDR1 and CDR2: KGHSH, LQKENI. The CDR3 runs to 15 residues. V gave up 4 bases and J gave up 4 bases; unmatched junction bases: 5. CDR3 residues: CASSQGTGSGNTIYF. In DNA, the CDR3 is TGTGCCAGCTCACAAGGGACAGGGTCCGGAAACACCATATATTTT.

This clone turned up a few times. The chain combines TRBV2 with TRBJ1-3; TRBD1 matches at 9 bases. The CDR3 is 17 amino acids. Germline V lookup: CDR1 SNHLY, CDR2 FYNNEI. The trim removed 4 bases at V and 2 bases at J, leaving 9 bases unmatched. The CDR3 sequence is CASSGGGQGRPGNTIYF. The CDR3 DNA is TGTGCCAGCAGTGGTGGAGGACAGGGGCGCCCTGGAAACACCATATATTTT. The variable domain in full, completed from reference TRBV2 and TRBJ1-3, reads EPEVTQTPSHQVTQMGQEVILRCVPISNHLYFYWYRQILGQKVEFLVSFYNNEISEKSEIFDDQFSVERPDGSNFTLKIRSTKLEDSAMYFCASSGGGQGRPGNTIYFGEGSWLTVV.

V usage is TRBV9 and J usage is TRBJ1-3; the D is unclear. The CDR3 loop spans 16 amino acids. Trimming removed 0 bases at V and 0 bases at J, with 10 bases between. Per the germline V gene, CDR1 is SGDLS and CDR2 is YYNGEE. The DNA of the CDR3 is TGTGCCAGCAGCGTAGGAACTGCGCCCTCTGGAAACACCATATATTTT. Its protein is CASSVGTAPSGNTIYF. Filled out from reference TRBV9 and TRBJ1-3, the complete variable domain reads DSGVTQTPKHLITATGQRVTLRCSPRSGDLSVYWYQQSLDQGLQFLIQYYNGEERAKGNILERFSAQQFPDLHSELNLSSLELGDSALYFCASSVGTAPSGNTIYFGEGSWLTVV.

The rearrangement links TRBV19 to TRBJ2-2; D gene ambiguous. The CDR3 contains 16 residues. Trimming took off 7 bases at V and 2 bases at J, with 17 bases between the two ends. Germline CDR1 LNHDA, CDR2 SQIVND (reference sequence). Here the CDR3 DNA reads TGTGCCAGTAACTACCGGCGCGGTTTCAACACCGGGGAGCTGTTTTTT. Encoded protein: CASNYRRGFNTGELFF.

The chain joins TRBV20-1 to TRBJ2-1; a weak D match, TRBD1 (5 bases). The CDR3 totals 11 residues. Looked up from germline, CDR1 is DFQATT and CDR2 is SNEGSKA (reference sequence). Trimming pared 5 bases from V and 5 bases from J, leaving 7 bases between. CDR3 nucleotides: TGCAGTGCTCAGGGAAACAATGAGCAGTTCTTC. This translates into CSAQGNNEQFF.

The CDR3 bases are TGTGCCAGCAGCCCCCGGGTAGCGTCCTACAATGAGCAGTTCTTC. Translated: CASSPRVASYNEQFF. V and J are TRBV9 and TRBJ2-1; tentatively, D is TRBD2 (5 bases). Per the germline V gene, CDR1 is SGDLS and CDR2 is YYNGEE. Trimming removed 4 bases at V and 1 base at J, with 12 bases between. The CDR3 contains 15 residues.

The genes are TRBV5-1 and TRBJ2-3, with TRBD2 matching over 8 bases. CDR1 is SGHRS and CDR2 is YFSETQ in the germline V gene. The CDR3 has 16 residues. V dropped 4 bases and J dropped 4; count of bases not matched to a gene: 11. CDR3 residues: CASSHGTSLDADTQYF. DNA of the CDR3: TGCGCCAGCAGCCATGGGACTAGTCTCGACGCAGATACGCAGTATTTT.

This sequence joins TRBV2 and TRBJ2-1; TRBD1 aligns across 7 bases. The CDR3 has 13 residues. V was clipped by 7 bases and J by 10 bases; unmatched bases: 10. Germline assignment: CDR1 SNHLY and CDR2 FYNNEI. CDR3 region: CASIGQVVREQFF. CDR3 DNA: TGTGCCAGCATAGGACAGGTCGTTAGAGAGCAGTTCTTC. Full variable domain (outside the CDR3, taken from reference TRBV2 and TRBJ2-1): EPEVTQTPSHQVTQMGQEVILRCVPISNHLYFYWYRQILGQKVEFLVSFYNNEISEKSEIFDDQFSVERPDGSNFTLKIRSTKLEDSAMYFCASIGQVVREQFFGPGTRLTVL.

This clone was detected once. The V and J genes are TRBV9 and TRBJ2-3; D possibly corresponds to TRBD2 (5 bases). With 3 bases removed from V and 3 bases from J, the gap between germline ends came to 14 bases. CDR3 length equals 15 residues. CDR1 SGDLS and CDR2 YYNGEE come from the germline V gene. Here the CDR3 reads CASSARSGGTDTQYF. The CDR3 region has the DNA TGTGCCAGCAGCGCCCGCAGCGGCGGAACAGATACGCAGTATTTT.

The rearrangement uses TRBV6-5 and TRBJ2-2; D remains unclear. Trimming cost V 7 bases and J 6 bases, with 9 bases left between them. Germline V gives CDR1 MNHEY, CDR2 SVGAGI. The CDR3 extends over 12 amino acids. This CDR3 is CASTRVPGELFF. CDR3 DNA: TGTGCCAGCACCCGGGTTCCCGGGGAGCTGTTTTTT.

This chain's CDR3 is CASSHRRTGDVSDTQYF. The CDR3 region has the DNA TGTGCCAGCAGCCACCGACGGACAGGGGACGTGAGTGATACGCAGTATTTT. V and J are TRBV11-2 and TRBJ2-3; 9 positions match TRBD1. V shed 5 bases, J shed 6 bases, and the junction held 15 bases outside the gene matches. This CDR3 comprises 17 residues. Germline V gene lookup returns CDR1 SGHAT and CDR2 FQNNGV.

The chain employs TRBV15 and TRBJ2-5; 8 nucleotides agree with TRBD2. Germline V gene sequence: CDR1 LNHNV, CDR2 YYDKDF (reference sequence). J gave up 2 bases and V 7 bases, and 3 bases lay outside the gene matches. The CDR3 totals 13 residues. The CDR3, as DNA: TGTGCCACCATGCGCGGGGGGCAAGAGACCCAGTACTTC. It yields the protein CATMRGGQETQYF.

The chain joins TRBV13 to TRBJ1-1; 8 bases map to TRBD1. CDR3 size: 13 residues. V shed 5 bases and J 4 bases; nucleotides not matched to a gene: 3. Germline V gene data show CDR1 as PRHDT and CDR2 as FYEKMQ (reference sequence). DNA for the CDR3: TGTGCCAGCAGCCGAGACAGGGGCACTGAAGCTTTCTTT. It codes for CASSRDRGTEAFF.